This TCR beta chain was identified in a study of identical twins. General observations from the study: Alpha sequences that were out-of-frame and twin-shared showed an excess of low generation probability. There is a chance that invariant MAIT and iNKT cells partially muddied zero-insertion analyses.

With regard to this clonotype: Its matching antigen is unknown.

Template switching created a universal primer site, and the cDNA included unique molecular identifiers. In TCRdb, the 5' RACE reads were re-called with MiXCR into one record per CDR3 protein. The sample consists of about 700,000 distinct CDR3 sequences, 6.1% of them appearing once. The CDR3 covers 13 residues. Germline lookup yields CDR1 SGHDN and CDR2 FVKESK. V was trimmed by 8 bases and J by 0 bases, leaving 5 bases between them. The clonotype originates from a man aged 18 to 30 in good health. Sequencing used naive T cells sorted from blood. The chain joins TRBV14 to TRBJ2-6; D uncertain. CDR3 protein: CASFRSGANVLTF. CDR3 bases: TGTGCCAGCTTCCGCTCTGGGGCCAACGTCCTGACTTTC.